The present entry profiles one T cell receptor (beta chain) with its context. Its matching antigen is unknown. This entry belongs to a study of cytomegalovirus exposure and HLA in healthy donors. Study results and limitations: Presence/absence comparisons presumed near-even sequencing depth among donors. Confirmation was obtained in vitro that a few CMV-associated chains are specific for CMV antigens. Links to common viral pathogens appeared, in a later analysis, for several of the most significant clusters.

The PCR employed 60 Vbeta primers together with 13 Jbeta primers. The repertoire was sequenced with immunoSEQ multiplex PCR; TCRdb's copy has only in-frame clones and lacks some. The table includes about 200,000 clones, roughly 80% detected once. The CDR3 runs 15 residues. V lost 8 bases, J lost 2 bases, and 11 bases stayed unmatched. CDR1 SEHNR and CDR2 FQNEAQ come from the germline V gene (reference sequence). The sequenced sample was PBMCs. This clonotype originated in a man aged 30 to 45 in good health and CMV-seronegative. The V call is TRBV7-9, the J call TRBJ2-5; TRBD1 matches at 7 bases. In nucleotides, the CDR3 is TGTGCCAGCGAAAGGAGTTGGGACAGACAAGAGACCCAGTACTTC. As protein: CASERSWDRQETQYF.